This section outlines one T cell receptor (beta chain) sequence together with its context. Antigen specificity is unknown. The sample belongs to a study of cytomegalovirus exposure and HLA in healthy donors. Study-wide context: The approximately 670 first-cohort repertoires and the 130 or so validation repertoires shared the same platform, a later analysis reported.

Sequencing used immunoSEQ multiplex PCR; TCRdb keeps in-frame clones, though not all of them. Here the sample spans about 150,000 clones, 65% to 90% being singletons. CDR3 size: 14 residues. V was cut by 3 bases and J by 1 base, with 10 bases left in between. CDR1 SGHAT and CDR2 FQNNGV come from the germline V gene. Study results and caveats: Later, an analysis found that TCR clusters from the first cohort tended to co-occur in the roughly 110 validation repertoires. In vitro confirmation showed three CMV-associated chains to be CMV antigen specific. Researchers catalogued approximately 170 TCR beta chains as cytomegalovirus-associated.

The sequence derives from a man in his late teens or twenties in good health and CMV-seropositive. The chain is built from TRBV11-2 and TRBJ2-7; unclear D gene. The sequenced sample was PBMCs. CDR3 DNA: TGTGCCAGCAGCTTTCGCGGTGGGTCCTACGAGCAGTACTTC. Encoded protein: CASSFRGGSYEQYF.